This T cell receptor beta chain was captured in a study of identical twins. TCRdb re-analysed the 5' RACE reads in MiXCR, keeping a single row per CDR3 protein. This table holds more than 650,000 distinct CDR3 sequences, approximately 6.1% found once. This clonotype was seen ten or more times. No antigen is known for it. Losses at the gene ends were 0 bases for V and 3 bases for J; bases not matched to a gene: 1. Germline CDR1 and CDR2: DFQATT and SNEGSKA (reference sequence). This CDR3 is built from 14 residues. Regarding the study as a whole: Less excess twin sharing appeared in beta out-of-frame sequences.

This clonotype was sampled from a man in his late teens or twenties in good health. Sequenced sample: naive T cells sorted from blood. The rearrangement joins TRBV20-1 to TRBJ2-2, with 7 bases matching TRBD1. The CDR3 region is CSARDGQDTGELFF. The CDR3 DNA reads TGCAGTGCTAGAGATGGACAGGACACCGGGGAGCTGTTTTTT.